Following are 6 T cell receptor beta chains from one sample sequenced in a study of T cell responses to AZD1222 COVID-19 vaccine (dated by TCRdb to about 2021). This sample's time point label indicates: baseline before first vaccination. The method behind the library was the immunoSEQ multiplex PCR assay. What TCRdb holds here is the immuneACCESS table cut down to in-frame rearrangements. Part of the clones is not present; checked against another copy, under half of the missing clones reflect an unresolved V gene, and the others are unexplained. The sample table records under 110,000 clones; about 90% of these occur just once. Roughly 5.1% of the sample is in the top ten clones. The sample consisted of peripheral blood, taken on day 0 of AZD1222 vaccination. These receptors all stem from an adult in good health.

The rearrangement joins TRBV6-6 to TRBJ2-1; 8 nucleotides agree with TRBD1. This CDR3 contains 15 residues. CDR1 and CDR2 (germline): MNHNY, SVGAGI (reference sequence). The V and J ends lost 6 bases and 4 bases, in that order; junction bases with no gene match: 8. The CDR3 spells CASRKYDRGYNEQFF. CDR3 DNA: TGTGCCAGCAGGAAATATGACAGGGGATACAATGAGCAGTTCTTC.

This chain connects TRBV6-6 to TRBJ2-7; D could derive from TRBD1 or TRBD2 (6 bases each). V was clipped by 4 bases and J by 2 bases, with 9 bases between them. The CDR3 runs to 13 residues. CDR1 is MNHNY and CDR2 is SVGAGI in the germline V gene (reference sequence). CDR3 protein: CASSWRGAYEQYF. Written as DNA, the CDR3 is TGTGCCAGCAGTTGGAGGGGGGCCTACGAGCAGTACTTC.

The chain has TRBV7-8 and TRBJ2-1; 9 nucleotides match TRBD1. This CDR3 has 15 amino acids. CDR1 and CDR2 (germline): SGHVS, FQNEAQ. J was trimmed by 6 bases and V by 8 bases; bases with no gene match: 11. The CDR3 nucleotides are TGTGCCAGCGGGACGGGGGGACAGGGAATCAATGAGCAGTTCTTC. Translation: CASGTGGQGINEQFF.

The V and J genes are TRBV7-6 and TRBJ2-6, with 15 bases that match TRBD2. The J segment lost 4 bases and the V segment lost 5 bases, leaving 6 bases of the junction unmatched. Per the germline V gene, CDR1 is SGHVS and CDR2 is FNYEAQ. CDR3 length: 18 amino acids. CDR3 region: CASSPGLAGGGGANVLTF. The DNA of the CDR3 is TGTGCCAGCAGCCCCGGACTAGCGGGAGGGGGCGGGGCCAACGTCCTGACTTTC.

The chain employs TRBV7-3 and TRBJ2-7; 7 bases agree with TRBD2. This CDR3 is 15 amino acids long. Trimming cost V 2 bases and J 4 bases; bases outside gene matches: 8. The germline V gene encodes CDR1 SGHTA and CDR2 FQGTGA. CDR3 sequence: CASSLLHGGLYEQYF. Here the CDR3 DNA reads TGTGCCAGCAGCTTACTCCACGGGGGGTTGTACGAGCAGTACTTC.

CDR3 in DNA: TGTGCCACCAGCAGAGTTACAGGGGGCTCTGGCTACACCTTC. It translates to CATSRVTGGSGYTF. The V call is TRBV15, the J call TRBJ1-2; 9 nucleotides align to TRBD1. The CDR3 totals 14 residues. The J segment lost 7 bases and the V segment lost 1 base, leaving 4 bases of the junction unmatched. CDR1 and CDR2 (germline): LNHNV, YYDKDF (reference sequence).